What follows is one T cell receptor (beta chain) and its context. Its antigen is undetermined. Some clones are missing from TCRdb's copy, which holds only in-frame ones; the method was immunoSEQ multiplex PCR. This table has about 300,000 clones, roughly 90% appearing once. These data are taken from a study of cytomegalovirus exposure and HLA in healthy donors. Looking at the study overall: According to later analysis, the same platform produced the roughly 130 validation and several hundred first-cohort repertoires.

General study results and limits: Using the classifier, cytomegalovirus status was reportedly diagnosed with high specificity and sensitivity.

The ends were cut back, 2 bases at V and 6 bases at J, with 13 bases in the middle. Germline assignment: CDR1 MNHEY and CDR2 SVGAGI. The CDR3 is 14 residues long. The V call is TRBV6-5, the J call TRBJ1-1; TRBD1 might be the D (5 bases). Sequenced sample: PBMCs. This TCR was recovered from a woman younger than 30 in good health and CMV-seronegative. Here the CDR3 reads CASSYKGHFSEAFF. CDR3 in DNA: TGTGCCAGCAGTTACAAGGGGCATTTCTCTGAAGCTTTCTTT.